The next 16 T cell receptor beta chains were all read from a single sample in a study of blood T cells in healthy people across ages. A sample-barcoded 5' primer and a J-beta primer mix were used in a second PCR of about 6 to 11 cycles. In TCRdb, the 5' RACE reads were re-called with MiXCR into one record per CDR3 protein. The sample shows more than 900,000 distinct CDR3 sequences, about 23% of them seen only once. Another study also made use of these data, one on T cells of mothers and their children.

The material sequenced was blood. Receptor source: a girl aged 2 to 10 in good health.

The CDR3 region has the DNA TGTGCCAGCAGGAGGGGCCCTAGCGGGAGTTACATTCAGTACTTC. It specifies CASRRGPSGSYIQYF. The chain joins TRBV3-1 to TRBJ2-4, with 10 bases aligning to TRBD2. The junction had 10 bases not matched to a gene; V was cut back by 6 bases and J by 8 bases. Germline CDR1 LGHDT, CDR2 YNNKEL (reference sequence). CDR3 length equals 15 residues.

This clonotype was recorded a few times. The chain carries TRBV13 and TRBJ2-1; TRBD2 matches 9 bases. The CDR3 loop spans 15 amino acids. Per germline, CDR1 PRHDT and CDR2 FYEKMQ (reference sequence). Germline trimming cut 5 bases from V and 4 bases from J; bases unmatched to any gene: 6. The CDR3 reads CASSTGLAIYNEQFF. In nucleotides, the CDR3 is TGTGCCAGCAGCACTGGACTAGCGATTTACAATGAGCAGTTCTTC.

This clonotype was recorded a few times. The rearrangement uses TRBV7-3 and TRBJ2-4, with D possibly matching TRBD1 (6 bases). The germline gives CDR1 SGHTA, CDR2 FQGTGA. This CDR3 contains 14 residues. The V gene lost 5 bases and the J gene lost 0 bases, with 8 bases spanning the gap. The DNA of the CDR3 is TGTGCCAGCAGCAGAGGGGGAGCCAAAAACATTCAGTACTTC. This gives the protein CASSRGGAKNIQYF.

Worth noting for this clonotype: The junction differs from germline at one of its ends, possibly a read error. The CDR3 nucleotides read TGCGCCCGCAGCCTAATCCGTTCGGGCGATGCTACTATTCAGTACTTC. The encoded protein is CARSLIRSGDATIQYF. The V and J genes are TRBV4-3 and TRBJ2-5; D ambiguous. The germline CDR1 and CDR2 sequences are LGHNA and YSLEER. CDR3 length: 16 amino acids.

This clonotype was seen more than once but under ten times. The chain uses TRBV12-3 or TRBV12-4 and TRBJ1-5, with TRBD1 matching 7 bases. The junction had 11 bases not matched to a gene; V was cut back by 3 bases and J by 3 bases. This CDR3 comprises 17 residues. CDR3 loop: CASSFPLSGTDNQPQHF. The CDR3 DNA reads as TGTGCCAGCAGTTTCCCCCTTTCCGGGACAGACAATCAGCCCCAGCATTTT.

This chain links TRBV7-2 with TRBJ2-2; D is undetermined. The CDR3 has 16 residues. The V gene's germline CDR1 is SGHTA and CDR2 FQGNSA. V dropped 2 bases and J dropped 3 bases, with 13 bases sitting between them. The CDR3 spells CASSLFSGLDTGELFF. As DNA, the CDR3 is TGTGCCAGCAGCTTATTCTCGGGTTTAGACACCGGGGAGCTGTTTTTT.

This clonotype appeared a few times. V usage is TRBV20-1 and J usage is TRBJ2-7; TRBD1 might be the D (7 bases). Trimming took 2 bases from V and 1 from J, leaving 27 bases between them. The CDR3 sequence is 19 residues long. Looked up from germline, CDR1 is DFQATT and CDR2 is SNEGSKA (reference sequence). The CDR3 sequence is CSARTPFRDTGEDSYEQYF. DNA for the CDR3: TGCAGTGCTAGAACACCTTTCAGGGATACAGGGGAGGATTCCTACGAGCAGTACTTC.

V and J are TRBV29-1 and TRBJ2-7; TRBD2 matches at 9 bases. The CDR3 covers 16 residues. J lost 2 bases, V lost 6 bases, and 14 bases had no gene match. The germline V gene encodes CDR1 SQVTM and CDR2 ANQGSEA. The CDR3 nucleotides are TGCAGCGTGGGGGCTAGCGGGGATCATCGACCCTACGAGCAGTACTTC. As protein: CSVGASGDHRPYEQYF.

The CDR3 protein is CASTSSRPDTQYF. DNA of the CDR3: TGTGCCAGCACCAGTAGCCGGCCGGATACGCAGTATTTT. V gene TRBV6-6 combines with J gene TRBJ2-3; unclear D gene. The V end was cut by 7 bases, the J end by 6 bases, with 14 bases between. CDR3 length: 13 amino acids. Looked up from germline, CDR1 is MNHNY and CDR2 is SVGAGI (reference sequence).

This chain connects TRBV7-3 to TRBJ2-3; no clear D gene. With 2 bases removed from V and 8 bases from J, the gap between germline ends came to 14 bases. Germline V gives CDR1 SGHTA, CDR2 FQGTGA. The CDR3 spans 14 residues. CDR3 in DNA: TGTGCCAGCAGCTTATACAGTGGGCCAGGTACGCAGTATTTT. Protein: CASSLYSGPGTQYF.

This clonotype was counted only a few times. The chain carries TRBV7-2 and TRBJ2-2, with D possibly TRBD2 on 5 matching bases. Trimming took 1 base from V and 4 from J, leaving 22 bases between them. Germline CDR1 reads SGHTA; CDR2 reads FQGNSA. The CDR3 extends over 19 amino acids. CDR3: CASSLGFSATPIGTGELFF. CDR3 DNA: TGTGCCAGCAGCTTAGGATTTAGCGCAACCCCCATCGGCACCGGGGAGCTGTTTTTT.

This sequence joins TRBV14 and TRBJ2-4, with 10 bases identical to TRBD2. The germline gives CDR1 SGHDN, CDR2 FVKESK. The CDR3 runs 15 residues. V dropped 5 bases and J dropped 0; count of bases not matched to a gene: 1. The CDR3 coding sequence is TGTGCCAGCAGCATAGCGGGAGGAGCCAAAAACATTCAGTACTTC. This codes for CASSIAGGAKNIQYF.

V gene TRBV27 combines with J gene TRBJ2-7, with D hard to call. The V end lost 2 bases, the J end lost 1 base, and 9 bases lay between the germline ends. CDR1 is MNHEY, CDR2 SMNVEV, per germline (reference sequence). The CDR3 spans 14 residues. CDR3 DNA sequence: TGTGCCAGCAGTTTAGGCTGGAGATCCTACGAGCAGTACTTC. This translates into CASSLGWRSYEQYF.

This clonotype was counted only a few times. One end of the junction varies from germline; a read error may be responsible. The chain recombines TRBV6-6 with TRBJ2-5; the D gene is possibly TRBD1 (5 bases). The V gene's germline CDR1 is MNHNY and CDR2 SVGAGI (reference sequence). There are 13 residues in the CDR3. The CDR3 loop reads CASTIYWGYEQHF. DNA for the CDR3: TGTGCCAGCACCATCTACTGGGGCTACGAGCAGCACTTC.

The CDR3 protein is CSVRSQANEQFF. CDR3 nucleotides: TGCAGCGTTAGATCCCAAGCCAATGAGCAGTTCTTC. This chain links TRBV29-1 with TRBJ2-1; D uncertain. The CDR3 runs to 12 residues. Germline values: CDR1 SQVTM, CDR2 ANQGSEA. V was cut by 5 bases and J by 6 bases, with 11 bases left in between.

This sequence joins TRBV28 and TRBJ2-7, with D perhaps being TRBD1 or TRBD2 (5 bases each). V was cut by 2 bases and J by 5 bases, with 10 bases left in between. This CDR3 contains 13 residues. The V gene's germline CDR1 is MDHEN and CDR2 SYDVKM. DNA for the CDR3: TGTGCCAGCAGTTTAACGGGGCTCAACGAGCAGTACTTC. It yields the protein CASSLTGLNEQYF.